This T cell receptor (beta chain) was recovered during a study of T-cell reconstitution after alpha-beta-depleted transplantation in children. Researchers prepared the TCRbeta library using unique molecular identifiers, the study reports. In TCRdb, the PCR reads were re-called with MiXCR into one record per CDR3 protein. The sample includes 600,000 to 700,000 distinct CDR3 sequences, 16% of them seen just once. This clonotype appeared a few times. The CDR3 runs 18 residues. Germline CDR1 reads LNHNV; CDR2 reads YYDKDF (reference sequence). The junction had 6 bases not matched to a gene; V was cut back by 2 bases and J by 0 bases.

The sequence derives from a human donor who donated a stem cell graft to a child with acute myeloid leukemia. The chain joins TRBV15 to TRBJ2-4; 11 positions agree with TRBD2. Sequenced material: PBMCs from the stem cell graft donor, taken from the stem cell graft. Here the CDR3 DNA reads TGTGCCACCAGCAGAAATAGCGGGGGGGCTCGAGCCAAAAACATTCAGTACTTC. This gives the protein CATSRNSGGARAKNIQYF.